This TCR beta chain was captured by sequencing in a study of OX40 agonist ivuxolimab in advanced cancers. Turning to this clone: Its antigen is currently unknown.

The method was immunoSEQ multiplex PCR; TCRdb's version includes in-frame clones alone and lacks a portion of them. Of about 96,000 clones listed, approximately 80% are singletons. Trimming took 2 bases from V and 5 from J; bases not matched to a gene: 5. This CDR3 region has 14 residues. CDR1 and CDR2 from the germline V gene are SGHAT and FQNNGV. The study's findings and limits: Which antigen the expanded peripheral T cells recognized is unknown.

The chain is built from TRBV11-2 and TRBJ2-7; TRBD1 agrees at 8 bases. This TCR derives from an adult with an advanced solid tumor such as melanoma, head and neck, liver or kidney cancer. This material consisted of CD4+ or CD8+ T cells sorted from blood, taken in a trial of the OX40 agonist ivuxolimab. The CDR3 DNA reads as TGTGCCAGCAGCTTAACCGGACAGGGTGACGAGCAGTACTTC. Encoded protein: CASSLTGQGDEQYF.